The entry below gives a single T cell receptor (beta chain) sequence along with its context. Its specificity is not known. The data originate from a study of blood T cells in healthy people across ages. Study-wide results and limits: TCR beta diversity correlated strongly with naive T cell percentage.

It was with a sample-barcoded 5' primer and a J-beta primer mix that a second PCR of about 7 to 12 cycles was run. Each cDNA was tagged by a template-switch adaptor containing 12 random nucleotides. TCRdb analysed the 5' RACE reads with MiXCR anew, one entry per CDR3 protein. The repertoire consists of around 850,000 distinct CDR3 sequences, with 36% occurring once and the leading ten covering approximately 13%. With 1 base removed from V and 7 bases from J, the gap between germline ends came to 12 bases. Per the germline V gene, CDR1 is KGHDR and CDR2 is SFDVKD. This CDR3 region has 15 residues. The source material was blood. The receptor comes from a young man in good health. The chain links TRBV24-1 to TRBJ2-2; no reliable D call. The CDR3 loop reads CATSDLRQLSGELFF. The CDR3 DNA follows: TGTGCCACCAGTGATTTACGACAACTGAGCGGGGAGCTGTTTTTT.